The rows below give T cell receptor beta chains drawn from one sample of a study of cytomegalovirus exposure and HLA in healthy donors. The method was immunoSEQ multiplex PCR; TCRdb's version includes in-frame clones alone and lacks a portion of them. The table records tens of thousands of clones, around 94% of them present only once. Material for sequencing was PBMCs. These receptors were collected from a woman aged 18 to 35 in good health and CMV-seropositive. CDR3s include the opening cysteine and the closing phenylalanine or tryptophan. A D gene is named only where the DNA matches it firmly.

CASSLFYTGHPQHF,TGCGCCAGCAGCTTGTTCTACACAGGGCATCCCCAGCATTTT,TRBJ1-5,TRBV5-1,NA
CASSLYRGSVQPQHF,TGTGCCAGCAGTTTATACAGGGGATCGGTTCAGCCCCAGCATTTT,TRBJ1-5,TRBV28,TRBD1
CASSQDFVEGGASATDTQYF,TGTGCCAGCAGCCAAGATTTTGTAGAAGGTGGGGCTAGCGCTACAGATACGCAGTATTTT,TRBJ2-3,TRBV14,NA
CASSYRGLGANVLTF,TGTGCCAGCAGTTACAGGGGGCTCGGGGCCAACGTCCTGACTTTC,TRBJ2-6,TRBV28,TRBD1
CASSLSGVTDTQYF,TGTGCCAGCAGCTTATCAGGGGTCACAGATACGCAGTATTTT,TRBJ2-3,TRBV7-2,NA
CASSSGGTNYGYTF,TGTGCCAGCAGTTCAGGGGGAACTAACTATGGCTACACCTTC,TRBJ1-2,TRBV28,TRBD1
CASSGQGNTEAFF,TGTGCCAGCAGCGGACAGGGGAACACTGAAGCTTTCTTT,TRBJ1-1,TRBV2,TRBD1
CASSYSPDRVQETQYF,TGTGCCAGCAGTTACTCGCCGGACAGGGTACAAGAGACCCAGTACTTC,TRBJ2-5,TRBV6-6,TRBD1
CASPPLLYGYTF,TGCGCCAGCCCTCCGTTACTCTATGGCTACACCTTC,TRBJ1-2,TRBV5-1,NA
CASSAVGGGSQETQYF,TGCGCCAGCAGCGCGGTGGGCGGGGGGAGCCAAGAGACCCAGTACTTC,TRBJ2-5,TRBV5-1,TRBD2
CASSIEEGSTEAFF,TGTGCCAGTAGTATAGAGGAGGGGAGCACTGAAGCTTTCTTT,TRBJ1-1,TRBV19,NA
CASSPKGPGWANEKLFF,TGTGCCAGTAGTCCCAAGGGGCCTGGTTGGGCTAATGAAAAACTGTTTTTT,TRBJ1-4,TRBV19,NA
CASNFGGGVLGYTF,TGTGCCAGCAACTTCGGTGGGGGGGTGCTTGGCTACACCTTC,TRBJ1-2,TRBV28,NA
CASRKTGYSNQPQHF,TGTGCCAGCAGGAAGACAGGATATAGCAATCAGCCCCAGCATTTT,TRBJ1-5,TRBV6-5,NA
CASRPGRGADTQYF,TGTGCCAGCAGGCCCGGTCGGGGAGCAGATACGCAGTATTTT,TRBJ2-3,TRBV27,NA